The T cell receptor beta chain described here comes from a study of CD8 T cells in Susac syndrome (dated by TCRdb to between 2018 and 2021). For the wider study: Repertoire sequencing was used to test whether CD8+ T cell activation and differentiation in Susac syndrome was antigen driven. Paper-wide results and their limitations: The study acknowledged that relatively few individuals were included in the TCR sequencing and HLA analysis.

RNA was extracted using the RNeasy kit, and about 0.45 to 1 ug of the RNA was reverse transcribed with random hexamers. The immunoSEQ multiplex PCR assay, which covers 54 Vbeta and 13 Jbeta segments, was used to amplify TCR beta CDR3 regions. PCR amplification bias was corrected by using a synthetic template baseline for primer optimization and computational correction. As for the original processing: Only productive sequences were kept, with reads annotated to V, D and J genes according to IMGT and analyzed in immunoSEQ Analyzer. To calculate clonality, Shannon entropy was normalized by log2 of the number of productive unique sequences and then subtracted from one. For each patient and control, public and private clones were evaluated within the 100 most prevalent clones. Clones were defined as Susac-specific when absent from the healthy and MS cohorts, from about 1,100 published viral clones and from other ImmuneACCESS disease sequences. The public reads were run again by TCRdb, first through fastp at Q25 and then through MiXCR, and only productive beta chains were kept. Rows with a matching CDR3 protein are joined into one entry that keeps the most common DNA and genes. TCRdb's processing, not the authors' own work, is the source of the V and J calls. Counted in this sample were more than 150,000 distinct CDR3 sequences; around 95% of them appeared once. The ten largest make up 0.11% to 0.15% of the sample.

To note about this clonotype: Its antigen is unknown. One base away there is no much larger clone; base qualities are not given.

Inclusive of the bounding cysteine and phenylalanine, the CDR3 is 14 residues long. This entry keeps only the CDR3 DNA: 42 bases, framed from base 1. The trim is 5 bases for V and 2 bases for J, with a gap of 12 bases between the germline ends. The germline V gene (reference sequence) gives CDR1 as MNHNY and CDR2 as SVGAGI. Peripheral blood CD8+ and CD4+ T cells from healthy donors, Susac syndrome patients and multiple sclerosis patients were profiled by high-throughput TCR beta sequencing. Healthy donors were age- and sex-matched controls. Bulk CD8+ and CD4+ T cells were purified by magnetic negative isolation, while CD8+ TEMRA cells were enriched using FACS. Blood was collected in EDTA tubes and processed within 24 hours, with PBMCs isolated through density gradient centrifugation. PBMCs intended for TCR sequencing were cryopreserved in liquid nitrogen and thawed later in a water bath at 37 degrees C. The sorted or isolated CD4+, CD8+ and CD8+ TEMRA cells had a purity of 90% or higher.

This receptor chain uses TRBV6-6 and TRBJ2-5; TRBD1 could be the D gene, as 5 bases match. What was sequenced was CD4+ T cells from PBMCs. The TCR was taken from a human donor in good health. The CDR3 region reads CASSPRQRQETQYF. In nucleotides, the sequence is TGTGCCAGCAGTCCCAGACAGAGACAAGAGACCCAGTACTTC.